This T cell receptor beta chain originates from a study of T cells after yellow fever vaccination. Study overall: Low-cell-number fractions were prepared with SMART-Seq v4 Ultra Low Input.

Broader study findings: Subsequent to the booster, the majority of primary-vaccination clones reappeared (approximately 95% CD4, roughly 90% CD8).

Per germline, CDR1 SGHTA and CDR2 FQGNSA. The CDR3 has 12 amino acids. They built TCR cDNA with 5'RACE template switching, a step that put in a universal primer site and UMIs. TCRdb redid the calling of the 5' RACE reads with MiXCR, one entry per CDR3 protein. The table lists about 340,000 distinct CDR3 sequences, around 13% of them singletons. Only a few counts were recorded for this clonotype. Its antigen remains unidentified. The junction does not match germline at one end; this may be a read error. J is TRBJ1-5 and V is TRBV7-2, with D unclear. The starting material was CD4+ T cells sorted from PBMCs, obtained 15 days after the yellow fever booster vaccination. The receptor was isolated from a man younger than 30 who received the YFV17D yellow fever vaccine. The CDR3 nucleotides are TGTGCCAGCAGCGCTTACAATCAACCCCAGCATTTT. This codes for CASSAYNQPQHF. The full variable domain, rest sourced from reference TRBV7-2 and TRBJ1-5, is GAGVSQSPSNKVTEKGKDVELRCDPISGHTALYWYRQSLGQGLEFLIYFQGNSAPDKSGLPSDRFSAERTGGSVSTLTIQRTQQEDSAVYLCASSAYNQPQHFGDGTRLSIL.